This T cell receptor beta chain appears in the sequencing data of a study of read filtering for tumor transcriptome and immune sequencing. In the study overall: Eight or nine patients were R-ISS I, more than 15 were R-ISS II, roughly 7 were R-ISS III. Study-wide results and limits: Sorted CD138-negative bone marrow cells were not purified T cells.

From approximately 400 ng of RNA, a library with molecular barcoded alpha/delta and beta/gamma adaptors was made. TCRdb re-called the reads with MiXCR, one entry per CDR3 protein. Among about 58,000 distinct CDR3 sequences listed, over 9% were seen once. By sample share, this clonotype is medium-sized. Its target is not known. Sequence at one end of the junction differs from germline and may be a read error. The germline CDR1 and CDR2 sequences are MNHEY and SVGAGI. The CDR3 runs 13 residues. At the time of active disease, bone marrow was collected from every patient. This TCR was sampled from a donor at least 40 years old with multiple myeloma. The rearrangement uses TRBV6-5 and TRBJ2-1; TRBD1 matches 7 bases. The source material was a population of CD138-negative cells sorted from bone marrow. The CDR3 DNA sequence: TGTGCCAGCAGTTCAGACAGGGTCTCGCTGAGTGCCTTC. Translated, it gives CASSSDRVSLSAF.